This record looks at one TCR beta chain sequence and its context. V was clipped by 4 bases and J by 7 bases, with 17 bases between them. Germline CDR1 and CDR2: SGDLS and YYNGEE. The CDR3 totals 14 residues. The data stem from a study of T cell changes during pregnancy in multiple sclerosis. The method was immunoSEQ multiplex PCR; TCRdb's version includes in-frame clones alone and lacks a portion of them. The sample lists 40,000 to 50,000 clones, 80% to 90% seen once, with approximately 1.3% in the top ten. The chain combines TRBV9 with TRBJ1-1, with D perhaps matching TRBD1 (5 bases). The material sequenced was CD4+ T cells from peripheral blood mononuclear cells, taken in the first trimester of pregnancy. The source is a female donor with multiple sclerosis, enrolled in a pregnancy study. CDR3 residues: CASSSPLRGSEAFF. CDR3 bases: TGTGCCAGCAGCTCCCCCTTAAGGGGTAGTGAAGCTTTCTTT.